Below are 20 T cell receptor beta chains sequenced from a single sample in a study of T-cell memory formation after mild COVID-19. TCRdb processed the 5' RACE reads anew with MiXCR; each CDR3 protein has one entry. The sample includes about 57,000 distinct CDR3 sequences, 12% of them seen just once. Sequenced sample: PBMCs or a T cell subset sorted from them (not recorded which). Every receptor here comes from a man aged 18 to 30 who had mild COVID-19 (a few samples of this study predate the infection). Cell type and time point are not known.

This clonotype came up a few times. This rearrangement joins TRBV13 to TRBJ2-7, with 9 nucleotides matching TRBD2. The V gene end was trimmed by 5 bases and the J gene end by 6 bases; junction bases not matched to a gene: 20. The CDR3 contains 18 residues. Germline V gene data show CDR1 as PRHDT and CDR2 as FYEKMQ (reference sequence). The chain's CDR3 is CASSRGPSSGEVFGEQYF. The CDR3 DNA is TGTGCCAGCAGCCGAGGCCCCTCTAGCGGGGAAGTATTTGGCGAGCAGTACTTC. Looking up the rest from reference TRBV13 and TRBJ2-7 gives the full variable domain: AAGVIQSPRHLIKEKRETATLKCYPIPRHDTVYWYQQGPGQDPQFLISFYEKMQSDKGSIPDRFSAQQFSDYHSELNMSSLELGDSALYFCASSRGPSSGEVFGEQYFGPGTRLTVT.

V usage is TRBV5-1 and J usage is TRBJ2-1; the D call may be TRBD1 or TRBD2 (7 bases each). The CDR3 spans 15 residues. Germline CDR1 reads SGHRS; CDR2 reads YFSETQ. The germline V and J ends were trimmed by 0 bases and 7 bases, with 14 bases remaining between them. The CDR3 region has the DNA TGCGCCAGCAGCTTGGTTCAGGGGGAGGGGAATGAGCAGTTCTTC. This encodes CASSLVQGEGNEQFF.

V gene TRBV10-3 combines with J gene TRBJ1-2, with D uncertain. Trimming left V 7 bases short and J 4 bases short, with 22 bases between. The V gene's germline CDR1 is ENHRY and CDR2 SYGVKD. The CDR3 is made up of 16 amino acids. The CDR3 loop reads CAITAGEGRESYGYTF. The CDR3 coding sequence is TGTGCCATCACCGCCGGGGAGGGCCGTGAATCCTATGGCTACACCTTC.

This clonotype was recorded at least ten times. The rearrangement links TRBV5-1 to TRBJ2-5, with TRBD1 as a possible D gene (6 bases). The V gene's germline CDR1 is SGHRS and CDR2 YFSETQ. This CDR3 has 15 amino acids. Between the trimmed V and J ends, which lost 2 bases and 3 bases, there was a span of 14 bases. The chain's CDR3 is CASSLQGGYEETQYF. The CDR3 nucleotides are TGCGCCAGCAGCTTACAGGGCGGCTACGAAGAGACCCAGTACTTC.

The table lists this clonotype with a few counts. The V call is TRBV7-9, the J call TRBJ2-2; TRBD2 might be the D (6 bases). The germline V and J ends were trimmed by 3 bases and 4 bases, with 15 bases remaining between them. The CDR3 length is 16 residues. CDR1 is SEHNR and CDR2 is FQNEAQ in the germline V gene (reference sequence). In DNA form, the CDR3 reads TGTGCCAGCAGCTTTGGGGCGGGGTACGTCACCGGGGAGCTGTTTTTT. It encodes CASSFGAGYVTGELFF.

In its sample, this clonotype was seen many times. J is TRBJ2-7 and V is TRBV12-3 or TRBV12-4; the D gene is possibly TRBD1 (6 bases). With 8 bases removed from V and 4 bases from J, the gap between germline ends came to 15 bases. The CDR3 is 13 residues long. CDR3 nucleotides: TGTGCCAGCGGCCGGCAGGGGCTGTACGAGCAGTACTTC. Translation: CASGRQGLYEQYF.

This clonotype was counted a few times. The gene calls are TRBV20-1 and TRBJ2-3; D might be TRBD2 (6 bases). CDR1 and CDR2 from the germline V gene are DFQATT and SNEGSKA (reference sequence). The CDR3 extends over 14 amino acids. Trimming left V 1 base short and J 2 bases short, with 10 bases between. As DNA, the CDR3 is TGCAGTGCTAGAGTCGGGACTGTCACAGATACGCAGTATTTT. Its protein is CSARVGTVTDTQYF.

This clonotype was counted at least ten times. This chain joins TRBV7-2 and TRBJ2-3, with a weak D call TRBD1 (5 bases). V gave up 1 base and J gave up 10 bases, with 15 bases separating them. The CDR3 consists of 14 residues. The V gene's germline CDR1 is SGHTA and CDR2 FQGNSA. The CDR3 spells CASSLVVQERAQYF. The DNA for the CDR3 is TGTGCCAGCAGCTTAGTGGTACAGGAGAGAGCGCAGTATTTT.

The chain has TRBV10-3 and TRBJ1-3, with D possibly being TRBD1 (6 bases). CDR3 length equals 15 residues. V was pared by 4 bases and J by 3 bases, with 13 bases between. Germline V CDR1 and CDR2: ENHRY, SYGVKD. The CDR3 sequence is CAISASGHRGNTIYF. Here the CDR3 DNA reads TGTGCCATCAGTGCCTCGGGACACCGTGGAAACACCATATATTTT.

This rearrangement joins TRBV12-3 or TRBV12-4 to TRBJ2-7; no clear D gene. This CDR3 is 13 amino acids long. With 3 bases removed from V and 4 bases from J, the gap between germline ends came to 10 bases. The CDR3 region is CASSFGSGYEQYV. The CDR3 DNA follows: TGTGCCAGCAGTTTTGGGTCCGGGTACGAGCAGTACGTC.

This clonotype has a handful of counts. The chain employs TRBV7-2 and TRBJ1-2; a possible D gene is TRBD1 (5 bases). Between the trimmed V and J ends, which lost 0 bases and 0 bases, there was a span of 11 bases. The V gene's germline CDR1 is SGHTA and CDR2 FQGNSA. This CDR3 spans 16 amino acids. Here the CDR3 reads CASSLAADKANYGYTF. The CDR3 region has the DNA TGTGCCAGCAGCTTAGCGGCGGACAAGGCTAACTATGGCTACACCTTC.

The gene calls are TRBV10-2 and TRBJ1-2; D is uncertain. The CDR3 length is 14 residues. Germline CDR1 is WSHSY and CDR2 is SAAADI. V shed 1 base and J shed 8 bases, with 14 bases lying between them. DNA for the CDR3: TGCGCCAGCAGTGAGTGGAAAGTCCCACAGGGCTACACCTTC. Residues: CASSEWKVPQGYTF.

CDR3 nucleotide sequence: TGTGCCAGCAGCCTGGACAGGGCAAATGAAAAACTGTTTTTT. Its protein is CASSLDRANEKLFF. This chain connects TRBV7-2 to TRBJ1-4; 8 bases line up with TRBD1. Germline-derived CDR1 and CDR2 are SGHTA and FQGNSA. V lost 5 bases, J lost 5 bases, and 4 bases stayed unmatched. The CDR3 is 14 residues long.

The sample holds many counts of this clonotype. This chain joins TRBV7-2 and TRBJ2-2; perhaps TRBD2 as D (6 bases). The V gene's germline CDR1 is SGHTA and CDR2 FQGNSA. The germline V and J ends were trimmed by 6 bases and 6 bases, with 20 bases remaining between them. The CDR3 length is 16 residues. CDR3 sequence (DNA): TGTGCCAGCAGGGCTTCGGGGCGGGGATACGCCGGGGAGCTGTTTTTT. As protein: CASRASGRGYAGELFF.

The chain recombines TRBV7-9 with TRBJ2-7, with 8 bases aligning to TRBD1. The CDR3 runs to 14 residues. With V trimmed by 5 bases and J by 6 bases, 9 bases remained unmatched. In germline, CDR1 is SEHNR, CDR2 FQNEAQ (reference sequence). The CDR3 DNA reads TGTGCCAGCAGCCTCAGGGGGCGCCTCGGCGAGCAGTACTTC. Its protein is CASSLRGRLGEQYF.

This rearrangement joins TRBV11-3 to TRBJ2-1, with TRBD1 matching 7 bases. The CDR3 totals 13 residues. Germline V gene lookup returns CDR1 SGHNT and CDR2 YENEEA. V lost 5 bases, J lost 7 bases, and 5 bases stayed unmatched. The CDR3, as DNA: TGTGCCAGCAGCCACAGGGGAAGGAATGAGCAGTTCTTC. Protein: CASSHRGRNEQFF.

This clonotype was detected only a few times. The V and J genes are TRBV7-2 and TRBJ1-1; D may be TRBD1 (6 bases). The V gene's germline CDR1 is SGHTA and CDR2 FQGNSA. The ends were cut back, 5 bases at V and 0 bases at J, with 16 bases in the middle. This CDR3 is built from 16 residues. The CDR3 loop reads CASSRTRGGMNTEAFF. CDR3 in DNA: TGTGCCAGCAGCCGGACCAGGGGCGGGATGAACACTGAAGCTTTCTTT.

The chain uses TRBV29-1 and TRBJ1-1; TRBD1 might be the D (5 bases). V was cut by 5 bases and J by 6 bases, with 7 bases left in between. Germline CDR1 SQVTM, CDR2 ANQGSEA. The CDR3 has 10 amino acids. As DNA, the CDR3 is TGCAGCGTTTCCAGGGCTGAAGCTTTCTTT. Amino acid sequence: CSVSRAEAFF.

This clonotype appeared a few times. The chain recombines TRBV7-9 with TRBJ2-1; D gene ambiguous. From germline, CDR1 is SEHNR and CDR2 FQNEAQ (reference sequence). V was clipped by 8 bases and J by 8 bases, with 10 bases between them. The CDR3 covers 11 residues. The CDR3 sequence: CASGVFDEQFF. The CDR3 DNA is TGTGCCAGCGGGGTTTTTGATGAGCAGTTCTTC.

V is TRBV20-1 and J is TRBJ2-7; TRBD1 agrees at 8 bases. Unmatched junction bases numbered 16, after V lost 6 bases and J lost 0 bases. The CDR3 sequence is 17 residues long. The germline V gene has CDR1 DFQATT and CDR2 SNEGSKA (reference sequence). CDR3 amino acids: CSATGGQGRRGSYEQYV. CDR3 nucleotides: TGCAGTGCCACAGGAGGACAGGGCCGAAGAGGCTCCTACGAGCAGTACGTC.